The entry below gives a single TCR beta chain sequence along with its context. In germline, CDR1 is MRHNA, CDR2 SNTAGT. This CDR3 is built from 15 residues. The sample is drawn from a study of T cell clusters in autoimmune cytopenias. One tube held mixed TRB-A and TRB-B primer pools for touch-down PCR. TCRdb re-analyzed the multiplex PCR reads; it lists each CDR3 protein once, without DNA. Its table records about 2,000 distinct CDR3 sequences. TRB amplification used around 260 ng of peripheral blood genomic DNA. This sample was shared with a second study, whose subject was T cell repertoires in aging, cancer and after chemotherapy. That work states: Hematological cancer patients had lymphoid organ infiltration that may impair thymic emigration or T cell expansion.

The clonotype comes from a human donor with an autoimmune cytopenia or autoimmune hepatitis (not recorded which). The V gene is TRBV6-4, the J gene TRBJ2-3; TCRdb calls TRBD2, which cannot be checked without DNA. The sample taken for sequencing was peripheral blood. CDR3 amino acids: CASSDGGTGTDTQYF.